A selection of T cell receptor beta chains follows, all from one sample in a study of T cell responses to AZD1222 COVID-19 vaccine. Data came from immunoSEQ multiplex PCR; TCRdb stores just in-frame clones and leaves some out. The sample includes about 130,000 clones, 70% to 90% of them seen just once. Material: peripheral blood, obtained 28 days after the second dose of the MenACWY control vaccine. The receptors derive from an adult who received the MenACWY meningococcal vaccine as a control. CDR3s include the opening cysteine and the closing phenylalanine or tryptophan. A D gene is named only where the DNA matches it firmly. The listing skips clone size in some rows; elsewhere it reads once, few, many or a size class.

TGTGCCAGCAGTTACGGACACCCGAACACTGAAGCTTTCTTT CASSYGHPNTEAFF NA TRBV6-5 NA TRBJ1-1
TGTGCCAGCAGCTTGGAAATGAACACTGAAGCTTTCTTT CASSLEMNTEAFF NA TRBV7-9 NA TRBJ1-1
TGTGCCAGCAGTTTAGATTGGGGGACACTTAATCAGCCCCAGCATTTT CASSLDWGTLNQPQHF NA TRBV28 NA TRBJ1-5
TGTGCCAGCTCACTTGACCGGGACAGAAGTCAGCCCCAGCATTTT CASSLDRDRSQPQHF NA TRBV18 TRBD1 TRBJ1-5
TGTGCCTGGAGTTCATCTGGGACATCAGCGCCCGGGGAGCTGTTTTTT CAWSSSGTSAPGELFF few TRBV30 NA TRBJ2-2
TGTGCCAGCATTCTCACCGGGACATCAGGCTACACCTTC CASILTGTSGYTF NA TRBV28 NA TRBJ1-2
TGTGCCAGTTTGGACAGGGGCGGGAACATTCAGTACTTC CASLDRGGNIQYF NA TRBV19 TRBD1 TRBJ2-4
TGTGCCTGGAGTCCCTCTAAGTACGAGCAGTACTTC CAWSPSKYEQYF NA TRBV30 NA TRBJ2-7
TGCGCCAGCAGCCAAGCTCACGGGTACCCCCGAAACTCCTACAATGAGCAGTTCTTC CASSQAHGYPRNSYNEQFF once TRBV4-3 NA TRBJ2-1
TGTGCCAGCTCATATGGACAGGGACGAGATGAGCAGTTCTTC CASSYGQGRDEQFF NA TRBV5-4 TRBD1 TRBJ2-1
TGTGCCAGCAGCCTCAGACAGGGGCATCAGCCCCAGCATTTT CASSLRQGHQPQHF NA TRBV28 TRBD1 TRBJ1-5
TGTGCCAGCTCACATCGCAGCTTGGGGAGCACTGAAGCTTTCTTT CASSHRSLGSTEAFF NA TRBV18 NA TRBJ1-1
TGTGCCAGCAGACGACAGGGGGCCGGCAACTATGGCTACACCTTC CASRRQGAGNYGYTF NA TRBV6-5 TRBD1 TRBJ1-2
TGTGCCAGCAGCCAGACAGGCTTCACTGAAGCTTTCTTT CASSQTGFTEAFF few TRBV5-4 NA TRBJ1-1
TGTGCCATCAGTGAGGATCCCGGGGAGCTGTTTTTT CAISEDPGELFF NA TRBV10-3 NA TRBJ2-2
TGCGCCAGCCTTCAGGGGGCGCTAGGCACCGGGGAGCTGTTTTTT CASLQGALGTGELFF few TRBV5-1 TRBD1 TRBJ2-2
TGTGCCACCAGTGACTATAATTTCGGGGACAGGGGGAACACCGGGGAGCTGTTTTTT CATSDYNFGDRGNTGELFF once TRBV24-1 TRBD1 TRBJ2-2
TGTGCCATCAGTGAGGCCAGACAGTCAGGGAACTATGGCTACACCTTC CAISEARQSGNYGYTF NA TRBV10-3 NA TRBJ1-2
TGTGCCAGCAGTAAAGGGAGCTCTGGGGCCAACGTCCTGACTTTC CASSKGSSGANVLTF NA TRBV28 NA TRBJ2-6
TGTGCCAGCAGCGTAGAATTCAGATTGGGCAGGGGGAACACTGAAGCTTTCTTT CASSVEFRLGRGNTEAFF NA TRBV9 NA TRBJ1-1
TGTGCCAGCAGCTTCGGGACGGGGGCTTTGAACATTCAGTACTTC CASSFGTGALNIQYF NA TRBV7-2 NA TRBJ2-4
TGCGCCAGCAGCCAAGATCTCAATTTTAGGGAGCAGTACTTC CASSQDLNFREQYF once TRBV4-1 NA TRBJ2-7
TGTGCCACCAGTGGATCTAAAATAGCGGGGAGGACAGATACGCAGTATTTT CATSGSKIAGRTDTQYF NA TRBV24-1 TRBD2 TRBJ2-3
TGCGCCAGCAGCTTGGATGGGACGATGCTCTTGTCCGGGGAGCTGTTTTTT CASSLDGTMLLSGELFF NA TRBV5-1 NA TRBJ2-2
TGTGCCAGCGGACGGGAATACGAGCAGTACTTC CASGREYEQYF NA TRBV10-3 NA TRBJ2-7
TGCGCCAGCAGCCATGAGACTAGGGCTAACTATGGCTACACCTTC CASSHETRANYGYTF NA TRBV4-3 NA TRBJ1-2
TGTGCCAGCAGTTCCACAGGGACGAACACTGAAGCTTTCTTT CASSSTGTNTEAFF few TRBV28 NA TRBJ1-1
TGTGCCACCAGGGGCAGGGTGAACACCGGGGAGCTGTTTTTT CATRGRVNTGELFF NA TRBV24-1 NA TRBJ2-2
TGTGCCAGCAGCGCCGGACTGGCCCTGGGGGATACGCAGTATTTT CASSAGLALGDTQYF once TRBV7-2 NA TRBJ2-3
TGTGCCAGCAGCTTATGGGGCAGTGGGCAGCCCCAGCATTTT CASSLWGSGQPQHF NA TRBV7-2 NA TRBJ1-5
TGTGCCAGTAGTATAGGAGGCACTCCAACCCATGAGCAGTTCTTC CASSIGGTPTHEQFF NA TRBV19 NA TRBJ2-1
TGCAGTGCTAGTCCGGACAGAAATTCACCCCTCCACTTT CSASPDRNSPLHF NA TRBV20-1 NA TRBJ1-6
TGTGCCAGCAGCTTAGAGTCGGCGGGACCTCCAGTAGTGATAGATACGCAGTATTTT CASSLESAGPPVVIDTQYF NA TRBV11-3 NA TRBJ2-3
TGTGCCAGCAGCTCCAGAGCAGCGTACGAGCAGTACTTC CASSSRAAYEQYF NA TRBV13 NA TRBJ2-7
TGTGCCAGCAGCCCCCTGGGAGCGGGTAAGGACGAGCAGTACTTC CASSPLGAGKDEQYF NA TRBV7-8 NA TRBJ2-7
TGTGCCAGCTCCTTGCGGGACATGAACACTGAAGCTTTCTTT CASSLRDMNTEAFF NA TRBV18 NA TRBJ1-1
TGTGCCAGCAGTCCCTCGACAGGGAAAAACAATGAGCAGTTCTTC CASSPSTGKNNEQFF few TRBV25-1 TRBD1 TRBJ2-1
TGTGCCAGCACCTACGGACTAGCCCAGCAAGAGACCCAGTACTTC CASTYGLAQQETQYF NA TRBV3-1/TRBV3-2 TRBD2 TRBJ2-5
TGCGCCAGCAGCCAAGAAATCGCAGGGGGCTCCGGATATGGCTACACCTTC CASSQEIAGGSGYGYTF NA TRBV4-3 TRBD1 TRBJ1-2
TGTGCCAGTAGTATAGGGGCTGAAGCTTTCTTT CASSIGAEAFF once TRBV19 NA TRBJ1-1
TGTGCCAGCAGTTTATTTCAGGGGAAAGGCGAGCAGTACTTC CASSLFQGKGEQYF NA TRBV27 NA TRBJ2-7
TGTGCCACCAGCCAGGGAGCGCAAGAGACCCAGTACTTC CATSQGAQETQYF NA TRBV24-1 NA TRBJ2-5
TGCGCCAGCAGCCCCTGGACAGGGGACCCTTCACCCCTCCACTTT CASSPWTGDPSPLHF few TRBV4-3 TRBD1 TRBJ1-6
TGTGCCAGCACCAGACAGAACACTGAAGCTTTCTTT CASTRQNTEAFF NA TRBV18 NA TRBJ1-1
TGTGCCAGCAGTGACCTTCGGGGCGATGGCTACACCTTC CASSDLRGDGYTF NA TRBV6-1 NA TRBJ1-2
TGCGCCAGCAGCTTGGCCGGGACAGACACAGATACGCAGTATTTT CASSLAGTDTDTQYF NA TRBV5-1 TRBD1 TRBJ2-3
TGTGCCAGCAGCTTGGGGAACAGCCTCACTGAAGCTTTCTTT CASSLGNSLTEAFF once TRBV7-2 NA TRBJ1-1
TGTGCCACCGGGAGGGGGGCCCCCGGGCCTGATCAGCCCCAGCATTTT CATGRGAPGPDQPQHF NA TRBV27 NA TRBJ1-5
TGTGCCAGCAGTTCCCGGGGGCAGAACACCGGGGAGCTGTTTTTT CASSSRGQNTGELFF NA TRBV28 NA TRBJ2-2
TGTGCCACCTCAGGGGGGCTGAACACTGAAGCTTTCTTT CATSGGLNTEAFF NA TRBV24-1 TRBD1 TRBJ1-1
TGTGCCAGTAGTCCTGACTGGGGATCCTACGAGCAGTACTTC CASSPDWGSYEQYF NA TRBV19 NA TRBJ2-7
TGTGCTAGTGGTGGAGGGTATAATCAGCCCCAGCATTTT CASGGGYNQPQHF NA TRBV12-5 NA TRBJ1-5
TGTGCCAGCAGAAAACAGGGATCTGGAAACACCATATATTTT CASRKQGSGNTIYF NA TRBV6-5 NA TRBJ1-3
TGTGCCAGCAGCTTAGTTGTGACAGGGAAGGCTGGCTACACCTTC CASSLVVTGKAGYTF NA TRBV7-9 TRBD1 TRBJ1-2